The 6 T cell receptor beta chains below come from one sample, sequenced in a study of CD8+CD57+ T cells in acquired aplastic anemia. The study profiled TCR beta VDJ and CDR3 using genomic DNA as template. MiXCR was run by TCRdb on the reads, yielding one entry per CDR3 protein. The repertoire holds around 130,000 distinct CDR3 sequences, 55% to 70% seen once, with roughly 32% in the top ten. Patients selected for sequencing had displayed CD8+CD57+ cell expansion by flow cytometry. Sequenced: sorted CD4+, CD8+, or CD8+CD57+ T cells (not recorded which) from PBMCs. These receptors came from a human donor with aplastic anemia.

The sample holds a few counts of this clonotype. V is TRBV24-1 and J is TRBJ2-2; D might be TRBD2 (6 bases). CDR1 and CDR2 from the germline V gene are KGHDR and SFDVKD. Trimming left V 1 base short and J 7 bases short, with 12 bases between. The CDR3 has 15 residues. The CDR3 is CATSDFAGSGGELFF. The CDR3 region has the DNA TGTGCCACCAGTGATTTCGCGGGGTCCGGCGGGGAGCTGTTTTTT.

This clonotype was counted many times. The chain carries TRBV6-1 and TRBJ2-3; 9 nucleotides line up with TRBD1. The CDR3 contains 14 residues. Germline V gene sequence: CDR1 MNHNS, CDR2 SASEGT. The ends lost 4 bases at V and 1 base at J; junction bases unmatched: 0. The CDR3 reads CASSGTGGTDTQYF. The CDR3 nucleotides read TGTGCCAGCAGTGGGACAGGGGGCACAGATACGCAGTATTTT.

This clonotype appeared many times. This chain uses TRBV4-3 with TRBJ2-1, with 7 bases identical to TRBD1. With V trimmed by 4 bases and J by 5 bases, 8 bases remained unmatched. The CDR3 is 15 amino acids. The germline CDR1 and CDR2 sequences are LGHNA and YSLEER. The CDR3 nucleotides read TGCGCCAGCAGCCCCACCGGGACAGCAAACAATGAGCAGTTCTTC. This sequence encodes CASSPTGTANNEQFF.

The V call is TRBV10-3, the J call TRBJ2-2, with D unclear. Germline V gene sequence: CDR1 ENHRY, CDR2 SYGVKD. CDR3 size: 15 residues. Between the trimmed V and J ends, which lost 2 bases and 2 bases, there was a span of 9 bases. CDR3 protein: CAISEPKANTGELFF. The CDR3 bases are TGTGCCATCAGTGAGCCCAAGGCTAACACCGGGGAGCTGTTTTTT.

In nucleotides, the CDR3 is TGCGCCAGCAGTGAGCCGACTAGCGGGACCAATGAGCAGTTCTTC. Translating it yields CASSEPTSGTNEQFF. V usage is TRBV10-1 and J usage is TRBJ2-1, with 11 bases aligning to TRBD2. V lost 2 bases, J lost 6 bases, and 3 bases stayed unmatched. CDR3 length: 15 amino acids. The germline CDR1 and CDR2 sequences are WNHNN and SYGVQD (reference sequence).

There are many counts of this clonotype. The J gene is TRBJ2-2, the V gene TRBV24-1; TRBD2 might be the D (6 bases). The CDR3 runs to 17 residues. Germline values: CDR1 KGHDR, CDR2 SFDVKD. Trimming shortened V by 0 bases and J by 1 base, and 11 bases separated the two germline ends. CDR3 protein: CATSDLGFGRNTGELFF. DNA for the CDR3: TGTGCCACCAGTGATTTGGGGTTCGGGAGGAACACCGGGGAGCTGTTTTTT.